Listed below are T cell receptor beta chains from one sample, sequenced in a study of shared clonotypes between healthy human individuals. Some clones are missing from TCRdb's copy, which holds only in-frame ones; the method was immunoSEQ multiplex PCR. Here the sample spans over a million clones, roughly 97% being singletons. Source material: naive CD4+ T cells sorted from blood. All receptors derive from a young man in good health. Each CDR3 is given without its conserved first and last residue. D genes are given only for firm matches.

J gene,CDR3 length,D gene,V gene,CDR3 protein
TRBJ2-1,14,TRBD2,TRBV10-3,AISEPSGRHYNEQF
TRBJ2-5,12,NA,TRBV2,ASIERRYQETQY
TRBJ2-7,14,NA,TRBV18,ASSPLGGDGGYEQY
TRBJ2-7,8,NA,TRBV20-1,SARDMEQY
TRBJ2-3,12,NA,TRBV2,ASSDRRGTDTQY
TRBJ1-1,13,NA,TRBV6-6,ASSYLNMGNTEAF
TRBJ1-4,14,NA,TRBV4-2,ASSQDDSGGREKLF
TRBJ2-2,13,TRBD1,TRBV5-1,ASSRTGANTGELF
TRBJ2-5,15,TRBD2,TRBV2,ASRHGLAGGIQETQY
TRBJ2-7,14,NA,TRBV5-4,ASSTFGTSSSYEQY
TRBJ1-5,17,TRBD1,TRBV28,ASSLRRQGASASNQPQH
TRBJ1-5,11,TRBD1,TRBV29-1,SVGTGINQPQH
TRBJ2-7,12,NA,TRBV7-9,ASSLTGLSYEQY
TRBJ2-7,13,TRBD2,TRBV5-5,ASSLVAGEWGEQY
TRBJ2-7,13,TRBD2,TRBV28,ASSTRNSGGNEQY
TRBJ2-5,12,NA,TRBV6-5,ASSTTRGAETQY
TRBJ2-1,8,NA,TRBV20-1,SGTENEQF
TRBJ2-1,15,NA,TRBV7-2,ASSLEVAGASYNEQF
TRBJ1-2,13,NA,TRBV10-3,AISESGRGIYGYT
TRBJ2-7,12,TRBD2,TRBV7-9,ASSPGRGAYEQY
TRBJ2-1,13,NA,TRBV2,ASSEAGSSYNEQF
TRBJ1-1,11,NA,TRBV28,ASSSGVGTEAF
TRBJ2-3,14,TRBD2,TRBV11-2,ASSLQAGTSTDTQY
TRBJ1-1,12,TRBD1,TRBV6-5,ASTKGGLNTEAF
TRBJ1-1,13,TRBD1,TRBV6-5,ASSAMTGDGFEAF
TRBJ2-5,14,NA,TRBV6-5,ASSYSTGRRQETQY
TRBJ1-3,14,NA,TRBV7-9,ASSFAGQLTRNTIY
TRBJ2-1,13,NA,TRBV7-8,ASSFGRDTRNEQF
TRBJ2-1,9,NA,TRBV18,ASSSVSEQF
TRBJ1-5,10,NA,TRBV7-1,ASSSPGQPQH
TRBJ1-1,15,TRBD1,TRBV28,ASSSPRQTGGDTEAF
TRBJ2-7,10,TRBD1,TRBV19,ASSEPPGGQY
TRBJ2-2,10,NA,TRBV6-5,ASSRNTGELF
TRBJ1-1,13,NA,TRBV7-3,ASSPRGVWNTEAF
TRBJ2-5,12,NA,TRBV28,ASSFGGYLETQY
TRBJ2-3,13,TRBD2,TRBV7-8,ASRPGTSGGGTQY
TRBJ1-4,13,NA,TRBV7-9,ASSQGSPGSEKLF
TRBJ1-4,14,NA,TRBV7-2,ASSREVMGLNEKLF
TRBJ1-5,14,NA,TRBV28,ASSFGGFIVGQPQH
TRBJ2-5,13,NA,TRBV5-1,ASSSGSWQEETQY
TRBJ1-3,13,NA,TRBV5-1,ASSLSAGPGNTIY
TRBJ2-7,14,NA,TRBV11-2,ASSPLKKDVTDEQY
TRBJ2-3,11,NA,TRBV18,ASSRMATDTQY
TRBJ2-1,12,NA,TRBV19,ASSIGGQRREQF
TRBJ2-2,15,TRBD1,TRBV27,ASSSPTGTGAVGELF
TRBJ1-2,13,NA,TRBV2,ASSAVLLANYGYT
TRBJ2-2,12,TRBD1,TRBV19,ASRGQGPTGELF